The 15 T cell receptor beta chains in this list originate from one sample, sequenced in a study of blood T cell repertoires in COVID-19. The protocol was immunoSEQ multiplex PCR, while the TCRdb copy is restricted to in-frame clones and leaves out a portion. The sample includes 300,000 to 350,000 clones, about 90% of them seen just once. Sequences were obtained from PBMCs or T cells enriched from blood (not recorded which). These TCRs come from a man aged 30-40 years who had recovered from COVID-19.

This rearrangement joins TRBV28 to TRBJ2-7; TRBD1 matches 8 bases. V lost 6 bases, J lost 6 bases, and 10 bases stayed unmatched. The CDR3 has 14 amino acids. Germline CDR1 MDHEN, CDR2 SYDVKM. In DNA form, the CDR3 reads TGTGCCAGCAGCTCGGACAGGGTTTCGGTCGAGCAGTACTTC. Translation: CASSSDRVSVEQYF. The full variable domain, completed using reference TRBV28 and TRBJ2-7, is DVKVTQSSRYLVKRTGEKVFLECVQDMDHENMFWYRQDPGLGLRLIYFSYDVKMKEKGDIPEGYSVSREKKERFSLILESASTNQTSMYLCASSSDRVSVEQYFGPGTRLTVT.

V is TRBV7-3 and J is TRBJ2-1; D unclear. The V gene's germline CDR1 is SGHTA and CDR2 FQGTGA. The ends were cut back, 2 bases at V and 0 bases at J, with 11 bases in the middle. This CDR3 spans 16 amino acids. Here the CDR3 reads CASSLWAGSSYNEQFF. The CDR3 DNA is TGTGCCAGCAGCTTATGGGCAGGAAGCTCCTACAATGAGCAGTTCTTC.

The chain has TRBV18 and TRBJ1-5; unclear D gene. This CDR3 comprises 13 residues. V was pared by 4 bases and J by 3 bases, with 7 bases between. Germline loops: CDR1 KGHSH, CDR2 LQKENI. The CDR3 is CASSRGDNQPQHF. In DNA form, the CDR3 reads TGTGCCAGCTCACGAGGAGACAATCAGCCCCAGCATTTT. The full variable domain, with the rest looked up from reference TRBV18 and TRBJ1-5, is NAGVMQNPRHLVRRRGQEARLRCSPMKGHSHVYWYRQLPEEGLKFMVYLQKENIIDESGMPKERFSAEFPKEGPSILRIQQVVRGDSAAYFCASSRGDNQPQHFGDGTRLSIL.

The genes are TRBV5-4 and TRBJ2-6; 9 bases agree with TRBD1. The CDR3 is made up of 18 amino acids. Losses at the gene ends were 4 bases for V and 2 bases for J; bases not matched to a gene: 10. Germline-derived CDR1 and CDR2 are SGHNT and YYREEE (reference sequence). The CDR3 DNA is TGTGCCAGCAGCCATCTGGACAGGGGCCTTACTGGGGCCAACGTCCTGACTTTC. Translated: CASSHLDRGLTGANVLTF.

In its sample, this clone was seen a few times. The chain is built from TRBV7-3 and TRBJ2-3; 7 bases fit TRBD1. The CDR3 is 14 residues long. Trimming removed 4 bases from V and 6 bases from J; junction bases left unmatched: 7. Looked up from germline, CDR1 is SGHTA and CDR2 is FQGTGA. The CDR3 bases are TGTGCCAGCAGCTCCCCGGACAGGTCGGATACGCAGTATTTT. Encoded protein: CASSSPDRSDTQYF. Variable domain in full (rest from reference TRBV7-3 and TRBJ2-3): GAGVSQTPSNKVTEKGKYVELRCDPISGHTALYWYRQSLGQGPEFLIYFQGTGAADDSGLPNDRFFAVRPEGSVSTLKIQRTERGDSAVYLCASSSPDRSDTQYFGPGTRLTVL.

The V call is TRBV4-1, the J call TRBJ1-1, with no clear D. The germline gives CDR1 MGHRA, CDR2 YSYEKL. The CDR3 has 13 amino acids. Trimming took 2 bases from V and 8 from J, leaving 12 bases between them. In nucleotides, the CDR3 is TGCGCCAGCAGCCAAATGGGCTTGATAGAAGCTTTCTTT. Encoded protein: CASSQMGLIEAFF.

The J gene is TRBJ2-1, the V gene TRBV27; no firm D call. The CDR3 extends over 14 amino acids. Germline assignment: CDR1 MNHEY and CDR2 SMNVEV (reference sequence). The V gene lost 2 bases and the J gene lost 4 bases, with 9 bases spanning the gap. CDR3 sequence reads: CASSLGGQYNEQFF. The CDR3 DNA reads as TGTGCCAGCAGTTTAGGTGGGCAGTACAATGAGCAGTTCTTC.

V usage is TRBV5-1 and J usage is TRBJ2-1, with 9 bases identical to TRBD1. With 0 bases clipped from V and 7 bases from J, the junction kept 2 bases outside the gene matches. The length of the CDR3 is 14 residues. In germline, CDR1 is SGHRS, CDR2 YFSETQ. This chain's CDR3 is CASSLGGQGNEQFF. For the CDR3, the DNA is TGCGCCAGCAGCTTGGGGGGACAGGGAAATGAGCAGTTCTTC. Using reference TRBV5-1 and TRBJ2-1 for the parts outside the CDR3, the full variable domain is KAGVTQTPRYLIKTRGQQVTLSCSPISGHRSVSWYQQTPGQGLQFLFEYFSETQRNKGNFPGRFSGRQFSNSRSEMNVSTLELGDSALYLCASSLGGQGNEQFFGPGTRLTVL.

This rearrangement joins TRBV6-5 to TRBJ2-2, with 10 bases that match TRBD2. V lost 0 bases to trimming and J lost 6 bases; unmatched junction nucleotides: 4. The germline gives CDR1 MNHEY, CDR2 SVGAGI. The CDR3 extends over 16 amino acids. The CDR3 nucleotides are TGTGCCAGCAGTTACTCTCAAGCGGGGGGGCCCGGGGAGCTGTTTTTT. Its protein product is CASSYSQAGGPGELFF.

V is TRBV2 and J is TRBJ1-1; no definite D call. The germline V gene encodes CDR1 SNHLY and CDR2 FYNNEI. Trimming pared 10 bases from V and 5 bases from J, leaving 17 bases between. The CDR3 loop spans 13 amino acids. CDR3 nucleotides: TGTGCCAACATTCCTAGTGTTAAGACTGAAGCTTTCTTT. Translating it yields CANIPSVKTEAFF.

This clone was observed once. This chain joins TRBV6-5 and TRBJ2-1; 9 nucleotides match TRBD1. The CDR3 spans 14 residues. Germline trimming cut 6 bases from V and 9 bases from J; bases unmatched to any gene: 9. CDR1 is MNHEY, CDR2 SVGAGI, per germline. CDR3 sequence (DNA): TGTGCCAGCAGCTGGCTTACAGGGGGCAGTGAGCAGTTCTTC. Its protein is CASSWLTGGSEQFF.

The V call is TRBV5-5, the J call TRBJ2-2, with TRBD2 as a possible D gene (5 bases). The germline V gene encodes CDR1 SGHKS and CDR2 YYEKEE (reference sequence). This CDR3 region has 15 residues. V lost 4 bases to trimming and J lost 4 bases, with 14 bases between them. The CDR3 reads CASSPEATGTGELFF. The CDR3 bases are TGTGCCAGCAGCCCGGAGGCTACGGGCACCGGGGAGCTGTTTTTT.

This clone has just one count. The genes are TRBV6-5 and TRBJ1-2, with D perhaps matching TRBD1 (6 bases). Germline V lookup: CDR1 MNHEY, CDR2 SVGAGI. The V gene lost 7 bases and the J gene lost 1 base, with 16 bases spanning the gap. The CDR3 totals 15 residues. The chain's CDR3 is CASTYRDTSNYGYTF. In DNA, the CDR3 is TGTGCCAGCACCTATAGGGACACCAGTAACTATGGCTACACCTTC.

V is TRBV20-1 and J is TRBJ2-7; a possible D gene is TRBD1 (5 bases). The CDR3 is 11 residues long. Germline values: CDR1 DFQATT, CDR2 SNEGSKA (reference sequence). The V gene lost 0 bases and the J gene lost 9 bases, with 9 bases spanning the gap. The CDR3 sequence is CSARDFDRQYF. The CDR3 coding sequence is TGCAGTGCTAGAGACTTCGACAGGCAGTACTTC.

The CDR3 spells CASSAGGFGKLFF. CDR3 bases: TGTGCCAGCAGCGCAGGGGGCTTCGGAAAACTGTTTTTT. The chain has TRBV9 and TRBJ1-4; 8 bases are a match to TRBD1. Trimming took 3 bases from V and 10 from J; bases not matched to a gene: 5. Germline CDR1 SGDLS, CDR2 YYNGEE. The CDR3 has 13 amino acids.